The text below deals with one T cell receptor beta chain. The data belong to a study of PD-L1 blockade in urothelial cancer. Study at large: Male sex and bladder-origin urothelial cancer characterized about nine tenths of the roughly 29 patients. Prior chemotherapy ranged from 0 to 3 regimens per patient. The authors examined blood 3 weeks (second dose) and 6 weeks after treatment start.

Using immunoSEQ multiplex PCR, the repertoire was profiled, and TCRdb retains in-frame clones only, with some absent. The sample has approximately 100,000 clones, about 89% seen once. V dropped 3 bases and J dropped 3; count of bases not matched to a gene: 12. The V gene's germline CDR1 is ENHRY and CDR2 SYGVKD. The CDR3 is made up of 18 amino acids. Sequences were derived from PBMCs, sampled around atezolizumab (anti-PD-L1) treatment. The sequence was collected from a woman older than 75 with urothelial cancer. This chain connects TRBV10-3 to TRBJ2-2, with 8 bases identical to TRBD1. The CDR3 DNA sequence: TGTGCCATCAGTGACTCCCCTCCGACAGGGGTGGACACCGGGGAGCTGTTTTTT. Translating gives CAISDSPPTGVDTGELFF.